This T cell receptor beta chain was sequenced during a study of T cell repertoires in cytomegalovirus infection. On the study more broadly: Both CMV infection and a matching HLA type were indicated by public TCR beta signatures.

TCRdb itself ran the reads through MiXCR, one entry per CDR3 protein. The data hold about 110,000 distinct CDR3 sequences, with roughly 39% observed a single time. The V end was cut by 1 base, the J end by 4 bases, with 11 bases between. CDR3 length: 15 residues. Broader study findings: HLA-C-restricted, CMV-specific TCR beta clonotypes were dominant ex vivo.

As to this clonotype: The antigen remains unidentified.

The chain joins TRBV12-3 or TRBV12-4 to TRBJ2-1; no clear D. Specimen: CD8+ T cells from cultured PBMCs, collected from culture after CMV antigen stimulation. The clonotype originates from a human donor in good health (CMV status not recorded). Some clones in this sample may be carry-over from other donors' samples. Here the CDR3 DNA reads TGTGCCAGCAGTTTAGGTCATGGCTCTTACAATGAGCAGTTCTTC. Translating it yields CASSLGHGSYNEQFF.